Each of the 30 T cell receptor beta chains below was sequenced from the same sample in a study of T cells in Graves' hyperthyroidism and ophthalmopathy. The source material, RNA transcripts, was used to amplify TCR beta CDR3 regions. HTBI primers drove first-round RT-PCR of the TCR CDR3. TCRdb passed the multiplex PCR reads through MiXCR, listing each CDR3 protein once. Counted here are about 300,000 distinct CDR3 sequences, less than 20% occurring once; the ten biggest clones make up about 40%. What was sequenced was blood. These receptors were taken from a middle-aged man with Graves' ophthalmopathy.

This clonotype was seen at least ten times. The V call is TRBV5-1, the J call TRBJ1-1; no reliable D call. Trimming took 3 bases from V and 1 from J, leaving 16 bases between them. CDR3 length: 16 residues. The V gene's germline CDR1 is SGHRS and CDR2 YFSETQ. CDR3 sequence (DNA): TGCGCCAGCAGCTCGGGAGGCGGGCGGGGGAACACTGAAGCTTTCTTT. It yields the protein CASSSGGGRGNTEAFF. The full variable domain, with the rest looked up from reference TRBV5-1 and TRBJ1-1, is KAGVTQTPRYLIKTRGQQVTLSCSPISGHRSVSWYQQTPGQGLQFLFEYFSETQRNKGNFPGRFSGRQFSNSRSEMNVSTLELGDSALYLCASSSGGGRGNTEAFFGQGTRLTVV.

This chain links TRBV5-1 with TRBJ2-2; no clear D gene. There are 15 residues in the CDR3. The germline V and J ends were trimmed by 0 bases and 3 bases, with 9 bases remaining between them. The germline CDR1 and CDR2 sequences are SGHRS and YFSETQ. The CDR3 here is CASSLVAVDTGELFF. In DNA, the CDR3 is TGCGCCAGCAGCTTGGTTGCGGTGGACACCGGGGAGCTGTTTTTT.

This clonotype was counted ten times or more. CDR3 coding DNA: TGTGCCAGCAGCCAGCGCTGGTATTCTGAGCAGTTCTTC. Protein: CASSQRWYSEQFF. The chain links TRBV11-2 to TRBJ2-1, with D unresolved. Germline values: CDR1 SGHAT, CDR2 FQNNGV. V gave up 5 bases and J gave up 9 bases, with 14 bases separating them. The CDR3 consists of 13 residues.

In this sample, this clonotype turned up many times. The rearrangement joins TRBV30 to TRBJ2-7; D is unresolved. Between the trimmed V and J ends, which lost 1 base and 3 bases, there was a span of 13 bases. Germline CDR1 reads GTSNPN; CDR2 reads SVGIG (reference sequence). CDR3 length: 14 residues. CDR3 sequence (DNA): TGTGCCTGGAGTGCCCAAAGGCCGCTCTACGAGCAGTACTTC. Amino acid sequence: CAWSAQRPLYEQYF. Based on the CDR3 plus reference TRBV30 and TRBJ2-7, the full variable domain is SQTIHQWPATLVQPVGSPLSLECTVEGTSNPNLYWYRQAAGRGLQLLFYSVGIGQISSEVPQNLSASRPQDRQFILSSKKLLLSDSGFYLCAWSAQRPLYEQYFGPGTRLTVT.

The J gene is TRBJ2-3, the V gene TRBV24-1; D unresolved. The ends were cut back, 5 bases at V and 0 bases at J, with 17 bases in the middle. Germline CDR1 reads KGHDR; CDR2 reads SFDVKD. CDR3 length: 17 amino acids. CDR3 coding DNA: TGTGCCACCAGTGTATTTGACTTCTCAAGGAGCACAGATACGCAGTATTTT. Protein product: CATSVFDFSRSTDTQYF.

This clonotype was counted at least ten times. The chain has TRBV20-1 and TRBJ1-1; no clear D. Per the germline V gene, CDR1 is DFQATT and CDR2 is SNEGSKA (reference sequence). V gave up 4 bases and J gave up 4 bases, with 16 bases separating them. The CDR3 extends over 14 amino acids. The CDR3 spells CSATPVQVGTEAFF. CDR3 DNA sequence: TGCAGTGCTACCCCCGTCCAGGTGGGCACTGAAGCTTTCTTT.

This clonotype came up many times. The chain has TRBV5-1 and TRBJ2-2; no firm D call. This CDR3 has 12 residues. From germline, CDR1 is SGHRS and CDR2 YFSETQ. V lost 2 bases to trimming and J lost 3 bases, with 2 bases between them. The DNA of the CDR3 is TGCGCCAGCAGCTTTGACACCGGGGAGCTGTTTTTT. Its protein product is CASSFDTGELFF. The full variable domain, completed using reference TRBV5-1 and TRBJ2-2, is KAGVTQTPRYLIKTRGQQVTLSCSPISGHRSVSWYQQTPGQGLQFLFEYFSETQRNKGNFPGRFSGRQFSNSRSEMNVSTLELGDSALYLCASSFDTGELFFGEGSRLTVL.

This clonotype was found a few times. The chain employs TRBV5-1 and TRBJ2-3, with 9 bases fitting TRBD1. Germline trimming cut 5 bases from V and 2 bases from J; bases unmatched to any gene: 9. Germline assignment: CDR1 SGHRS and CDR2 YFSETQ. The CDR3 is made up of 16 amino acids. The CDR3 here is CASRKGGTGTTDTQYF. DNA of the CDR3: TGCGCCAGCAGGAAGGGCGGGACAGGGACCACAGATACGCAGTATTTT. Together with reference TRBV5-1 and TRBJ2-3, the CDR3 gives the full variable domain: KAGVTQTPRYLIKTRGQQVTLSCSPISGHRSVSWYQQTPGQGLQFLFEYFSETQRNKGNFPGRFSGRQFSNSRSEMNVSTLELGDSALYLCASRKGGTGTTDTQYFGPGTRLTVL.

This clonotype came up many times. The CDR3: CSARDPFGTSGIYEQYF. CDR3 DNA: TGCAGTGCTAGAGATCCCTTTGGAACTAGCGGGATCTACGAGCAGTACTTC. The rearrangement joins TRBV20-1 to TRBJ2-7, with TRBD2 identical over 10 bases. J was trimmed by 3 bases and V by 0 bases; bases with no gene match: 11. The CDR3 has 17 amino acids. Germline V CDR1 and CDR2: DFQATT, SNEGSKA (reference sequence).

This clonotype was recorded at least ten times. This chain connects TRBV28 to TRBJ2-1; D perhaps matches TRBD1 (6 bases). CDR3 length: 16 amino acids. Germline CDR1 reads MDHEN; CDR2 reads SYDVKM. The V gene lost 5 bases and the J gene lost 10 bases, with 24 bases spanning the gap. The CDR3 region is CASSRGDISGGKEQFF. The DNA of the CDR3 is TGTGCCAGCAGTCGAGGGGACATCAGTGGAGGAAAGGAGCAGTTCTTC.

The rearrangement uses TRBV20-1 and TRBJ2-5, with 13 bases fitting TRBD2. Germline V gives CDR1 DFQATT, CDR2 SNEGSKA (reference sequence). The V gene end was trimmed by 6 bases and the J gene end by 1 base; junction bases not matched to a gene: 5. The CDR3 spans 15 residues. As DNA, the CDR3 is TGCAGTGCCCGGGGACTAGCGGGATCCCAAGAGACCCAGTACTTC. This translates into CSARGLAGSQETQYF.

The chain recombines TRBV2 with TRBJ2-1, with 9 bases matching TRBD2. This CDR3 is 18 amino acids long. Germline CDR1 and CDR2: SNHLY and FYNNEI. V lost 5 bases, J lost 0 bases, and 11 bases stayed unmatched. The CDR3 sequence: CASSPFAGGRSSYNEQFF. The CDR3 DNA sequence: TGTGCCAGCAGTCCCTTTGCGGGAGGGCGGAGCTCCTACAATGAGCAGTTCTTC. Variable domain in full (rest from reference TRBV2 and TRBJ2-1): EPEVTQTPSHQVTQMGQEVILRCVPISNHLYFYWYRQILGQKVEFLVSFYNNEISEKSEIFDDQFSVERPDGSNFTLKIRSTKLEDSAMYFCASSPFAGGRSSYNEQFFGPGTRLTVL.

V and J are TRBV10-1 and TRBJ2-1, with D tentatively TRBD1 or TRBD2 (5 bases each). This CDR3 is built from 14 residues. The V gene lost 5 bases and the J gene lost 10 bases, with 18 bases spanning the gap. Germline V CDR1 and CDR2: WNHNN, SYGVQD (reference sequence). Here the CDR3 reads CASSPALTGPEQFF. The CDR3 region has the DNA TGCGCCAGCAGTCCCGCCCTTACGGGGCCCGAGCAGTTCTTC.

V usage is TRBV2 and J usage is TRBJ2-3; D unclear. The germline V gene has CDR1 SNHLY and CDR2 FYNNEI. CDR3 length: 11 amino acids. Deletions cut 7 bases from V and 6 bases from J, with 8 bases between. The CDR3 spells CASTPQDTQYF. The CDR3 bases are TGTGCCAGCACTCCACAGGATACGCAGTATTTT.

V usage is TRBV18 and J usage is TRBJ2-4; D uncertain. The germline gives CDR1 KGHSH, CDR2 LQKENI. There are 15 residues in the CDR3. The V and J ends lost 3 bases and 0 bases respectively, with 9 bases between them. The CDR3 sequence is CASSPGSLAKNIQYF. CDR3 nucleotides: TGTGCCAGCTCACCCGGGTCCTTAGCCAAAAACATTCAGTACTTC. Variable domain in full (rest from reference TRBV18 and TRBJ2-4): NAGVMQNPRHLVRRRGQEARLRCSPMKGHSHVYWYRQLPEEGLKFMVYLQKENIIDESGMPKERFSAEFPKEGPSILRIQQVVRGDSAAYFCASSPGSLAKNIQYFGAGTRLSVL.

This clonotype was observed a handful of times. CDR3 nucleotide sequence: TGTGCCAGCAGCCCTAGCGGGAGGGTCCACGAGCAGTACTTC. This sequence encodes CASSPSGRVHEQYF. V usage is TRBV3-1 and J usage is TRBJ2-7; 12 bases align to TRBD2. The CDR3 sequence is 14 residues long. CDR1 and CDR2 (germline): LGHDT, YNNKEL (reference sequence). Trimming at V came to 4 bases and at J to 5 bases, leaving 3 bases not matched to a gene.

This clonotype was observed a handful of times. This chain joins TRBV30 and TRBJ1-2, with 11 bases lining up with TRBD1. Trimming at V came to 3 bases and at J to 2 bases, leaving 8 bases not matched to a gene. CDR3 length: 16 residues. Looked up from germline, CDR1 is GTSNPN and CDR2 is SVGIG (reference sequence). The CDR3 spells CAWRETWTGGNYGYTF. The CDR3 DNA reads as TGTGCCTGGAGGGAAACCTGGACAGGGGGCAACTATGGCTACACCTTC.

This clonotype was seen at least ten times. The chain is built from TRBV11-2 and TRBJ2-7, with 9 bases matching TRBD2. Trimming removed 5 bases from V and 0 bases from J; junction bases left unmatched: 8. Germline V CDR1 and CDR2: SGHAT, FQNNGV. The CDR3 length is 16 residues. Here the CDR3 reads CASSGRLAVSSYEQYF. The CDR3 coding sequence is TGTGCCAGCAGCGGACGACTAGCGGTGAGCTCCTACGAGCAGTACTTC.

V and J are TRBV24-1 and TRBJ2-6, with 8 bases matching TRBD1. V was clipped by 10 bases and J by 0 bases; unmatched bases: 7. Germline-derived CDR1 and CDR2 are KGHDR and SFDVKD. CDR3 length: 16 amino acids. In DNA, the CDR3 is TGTGCCACGGAGGGGACAGGCCGCTCTGGGGCCAACGTCCTGACTTTC. Translated: CATEGTGRSGANVLTF.

This chain links TRBV5-5 with TRBJ2-7; TRBD2 might be the D (5 bases). Trimming pared 4 bases from V and 6 bases from J, leaving 17 bases between. The CDR3 has 14 amino acids. Per the germline V gene, CDR1 is SGHKS and CDR2 is YYEKEE (reference sequence). The chain's CDR3 is CASSGGLGRLEQYF. CDR3 nucleotides: TGTGCCAGCAGCGGCGGGCTCGGACGGCTCGAGCAGTACTTC.

In its sample, this clonotype was seen a few times. The CDR3 DNA sequence: TGTGCCAGCAGCGTAGGGCTAGCGGGGGGCGAGCAGTACTTC. This encodes CASSVGLAGGEQYF. V is TRBV9 and J is TRBJ2-7; 11 bases agree with TRBD2. This CDR3 has 14 amino acids. V gave up 0 bases and J gave up 6 bases; unmatched junction bases: 2. Germline V lookup: CDR1 SGDLS, CDR2 YYNGEE.

This clonotype has only a few counts. The chain uses TRBV6-1 and TRBJ2-2; the D call may be TRBD1 or TRBD2 (5 bases each). The CDR3 loop spans 15 amino acids. CDR1 and CDR2 (germline): MNHNS, SASEGT. V was clipped by 7 bases and J by 4 bases, with 16 bases between them. The CDR3 here is CASMGRGVGTGELFF. The CDR3 DNA sequence: TGTGCCAGCATGGGGAGAGGGGTCGGCACCGGGGAGCTGTTTTTT.

This chain links TRBV25-1 with TRBJ1-1; TRBD1 is a possible D gene (6 bases). Looked up from germline, CDR1 is MGHDK and CDR2 is SYGVNS. The V and J ends lost 6 bases and 4 bases respectively, with 12 bases between them. The CDR3 has 13 residues. In DNA form, the CDR3 reads TGTGCCAGCAGCAAGGGGGGGGCCACTGAAGCTTTCTTT. Translation: CASSKGGATEAFF. Looking up the rest from reference TRBV25-1 and TRBJ1-1 gives the full variable domain: EADIYQTPRYLVIGTGKKITLECSQTMGHDKMYWYQQDPGMELHLIHYSYGVNSTEKGDLSSESTVSRIRTEHFPLTLESARPSHTSQYLCASSKGGATEAFFGQGTRLTVV.

This clonotype was observed a few times. The chain combines TRBV29-1 with TRBJ2-3, with D hard to call. The CDR3 totals 14 residues. Germline CDR1 reads SQVTM; CDR2 reads ANQGSEA. Trimming shortened V by 4 bases and J by 4 bases, and 15 bases separated the two germline ends. CDR3 in DNA: TGCAGCGTTGGCCTAGGATCGAGGTCAGATACGCAGTATTTT. Amino acids: CSVGLGSRSDTQYF.

This clonotype was seen only a few times. The J gene is TRBJ2-1, the V gene TRBV7-9, with 8 bases that match TRBD2. This CDR3 comprises 16 residues. Trimming at V came to 4 bases and at J to 4 bases, leaving 9 bases not matched to a gene. Per the germline V gene, CDR1 is SEHNR and CDR2 is FQNEAQ (reference sequence). CDR3 region: CASSSETSAEYNEQFF. The CDR3 DNA sequence: TGTGCCAGCAGCTCAGAGACTAGCGCGGAATACAATGAGCAGTTCTTC.

This clonotype has a count of ten or more. V gene TRBV3-1 combines with J gene TRBJ2-2; D gene unclear. The CDR3 has 12 amino acids. Trimming took off 2 bases at V and 3 bases at J, with 1 base between the two ends. The germline V gene has CDR1 LGHDT and CDR2 YNNKEL (reference sequence). The chain's CDR3 is CASSQHTGELFF. The DNA for the CDR3 is TGTGCCAGCAGCCAACACACCGGGGAGCTGTTTTTT.

This clonotype was recorded many times. V and J are TRBV5-1 and TRBJ2-7; D is unclear. This CDR3 has 13 residues. V was shortened by 3 bases and J by 2 bases, with 9 bases between the two germline ends. The germline gives CDR1 SGHRS, CDR2 YFSETQ. CDR3 amino acids: CASSWQRTYEQYF. In DNA, the CDR3 is TGCGCCAGCAGCTGGCAGAGAACCTACGAGCAGTACTTC.

This chain connects TRBV4-1 to TRBJ2-1; 9 bases fit TRBD2. The V and J ends lost 4 bases and 5 bases, in that order; junction bases with no gene match: 9. CDR1 and CDR2 from the germline V gene are MGHRA and YSYEKL. This CDR3 has 16 amino acids. CDR3 nucleotide sequence: TGCGCCAGCAGCCTTAGGCCTAGCGGGACAGACAATGAGCAGTTCTTC. Translated: CASSLRPSGTDNEQFF.

The chain combines TRBV9 with TRBJ2-7; a weak D match, TRBD2 (6 bases). The CDR3 covers 14 residues. V was clipped by 0 bases and J by 5 bases, with 12 bases between them. The germline V gene encodes CDR1 SGDLS and CDR2 YYNGEE. The DNA of the CDR3 is TGTGCCAGCAGCGTAGGACTAGTTAGCAACGAGCAGTACTTC. It specifies CASSVGLVSNEQYF.

In DNA, the CDR3 is TGCAGCGTTAAGGGGAGCTCTGGGGCCAACGTCCTGACTTTC. It specifies CSVKGSSGANVLTF. V gene TRBV29-1 combines with J gene TRBJ2-6, with D perhaps matching TRBD1 or TRBD2 (5 bases each). Trimming cost V 5 bases and J 0 bases, with 8 bases left between them. CDR3 length equals 14 residues. Germline V CDR1 and CDR2: SQVTM, ANQGSEA.